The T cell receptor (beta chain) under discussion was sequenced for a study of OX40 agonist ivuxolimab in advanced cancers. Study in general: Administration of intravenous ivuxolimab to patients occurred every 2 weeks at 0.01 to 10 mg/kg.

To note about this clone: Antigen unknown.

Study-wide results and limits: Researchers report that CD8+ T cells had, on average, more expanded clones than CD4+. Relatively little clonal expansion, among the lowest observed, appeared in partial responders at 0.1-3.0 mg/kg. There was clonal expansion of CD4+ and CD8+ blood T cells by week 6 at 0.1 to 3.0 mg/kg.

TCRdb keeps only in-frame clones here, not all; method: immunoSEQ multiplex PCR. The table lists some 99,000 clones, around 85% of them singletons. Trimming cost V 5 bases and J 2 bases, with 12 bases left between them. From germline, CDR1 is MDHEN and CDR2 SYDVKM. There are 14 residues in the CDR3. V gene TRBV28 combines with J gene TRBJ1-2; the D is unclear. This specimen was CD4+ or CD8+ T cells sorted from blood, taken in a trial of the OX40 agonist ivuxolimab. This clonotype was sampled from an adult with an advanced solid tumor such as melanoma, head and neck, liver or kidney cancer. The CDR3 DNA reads TGTGCCAGCAGTCCACCCCGGGCAAACTATGGCTACACCTTC. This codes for CASSPPRANYGYTF.